This T cell receptor beta chain was recovered during a study of T cell clonality in common variable immunodeficiency. General observations from the study: Compared with healthy controls, CVID subjects showed increased TCRbeta clonality, mostly in about a third. Repertoire-complication correlations in CVID were limited by patient heterogeneity. In common variable immunodeficiency, TCR beta chains reportedly carried fewer deletions and N-nucleotide insertions.

Libraries were prepared by immunoSEQ multiplex PCR; TCRdb keeps only in-frame clonotypes and omits some of them. The repertoire consists of some 26,000 clones, none detected only once. A word on this clone: Its antigen is currently unknown.

Most patients and controls had Caucasian heritage. The sequenced sample was peripheral blood mononuclear cells. This receptor was obtained from a human donor with common variable immunodeficiency.

The CDR3 loop reads CASSTGAADTQYF. The sequenced CDR3 bases are TGTGCCAGCAGCACCGGAGCGGCAGATACG. J is TRBJ2-3 and V is TRBV7-2; possible D gene TRBD2, 5 bases. The DNA ends 3 residues before the CDR3 does, and the rest of the CDR3 is filled in from the germline J gene. Germline V gene data show CDR1 as SGHTA and CDR2 as FQGNSA. Trimming took off 5 bases at V and 4 bases at J, with 10 bases between the two ends. The CDR3 totals 13 residues.